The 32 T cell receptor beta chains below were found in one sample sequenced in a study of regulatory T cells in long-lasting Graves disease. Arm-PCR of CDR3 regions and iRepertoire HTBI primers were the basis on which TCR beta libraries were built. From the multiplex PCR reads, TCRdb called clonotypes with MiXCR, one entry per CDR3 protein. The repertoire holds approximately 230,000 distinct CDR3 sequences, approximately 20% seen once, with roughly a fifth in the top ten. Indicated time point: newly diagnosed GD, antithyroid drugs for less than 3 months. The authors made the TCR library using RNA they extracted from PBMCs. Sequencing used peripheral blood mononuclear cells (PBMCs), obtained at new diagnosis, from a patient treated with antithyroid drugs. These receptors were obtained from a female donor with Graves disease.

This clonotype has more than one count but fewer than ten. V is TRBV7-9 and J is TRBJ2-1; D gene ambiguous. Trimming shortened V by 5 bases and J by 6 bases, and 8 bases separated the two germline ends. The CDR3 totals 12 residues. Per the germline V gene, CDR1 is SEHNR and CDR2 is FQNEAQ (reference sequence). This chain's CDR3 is CASSPNSNEQFF. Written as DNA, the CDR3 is TGTGCCAGCAGCCCCAACAGCAATGAGCAGTTCTTC. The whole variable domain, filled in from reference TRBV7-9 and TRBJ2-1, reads DTGVSQNPRHKITKRGQNVTFRCDPISEHNRLYWYRQTLGQGPEFLTYFQNEAQLEKSRLLSDRFSAERPKGSFSTLEIQRTEQGDSAMYLCASSPNSNEQFFGPGTRLTVL.

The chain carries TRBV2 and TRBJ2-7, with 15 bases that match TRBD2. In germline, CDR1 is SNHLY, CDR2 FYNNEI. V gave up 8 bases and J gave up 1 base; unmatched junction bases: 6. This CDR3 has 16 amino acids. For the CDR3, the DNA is TGTGCCAGCGTCGGCGGACTAGCGGGAGGGTCCTACGAGCAGTACTTC. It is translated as CASVGGLAGGSYEQYF.

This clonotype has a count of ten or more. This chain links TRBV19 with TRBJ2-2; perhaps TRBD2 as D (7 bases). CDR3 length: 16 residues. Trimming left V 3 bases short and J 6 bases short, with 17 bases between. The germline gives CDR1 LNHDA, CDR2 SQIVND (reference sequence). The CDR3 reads CASSIFGGRTAGELFF. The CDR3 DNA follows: TGTGCCAGTAGTATTTTCGGGGGGCGCACCGCCGGGGAGCTGTTTTTT. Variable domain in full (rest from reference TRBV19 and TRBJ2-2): DGGITQSPKYLFRKEGQNVTLSCEQNLNHDAMYWYRQDPGQGLRLIYYSQIVNDFQKGDIAEGYSVSREKKESFPLTVTSAQKNPTAFYLCASSIFGGRTAGELFFGEGSRLTVL.

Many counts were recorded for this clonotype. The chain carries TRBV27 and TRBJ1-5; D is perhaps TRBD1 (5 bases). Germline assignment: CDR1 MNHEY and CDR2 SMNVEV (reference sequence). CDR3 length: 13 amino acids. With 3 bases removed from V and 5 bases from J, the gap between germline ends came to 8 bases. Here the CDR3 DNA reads TGTGCCAGCAGTTTCAGGGTTGATCAGCCCCAGCATTTT. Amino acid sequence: CASSFRVDQPQHF.

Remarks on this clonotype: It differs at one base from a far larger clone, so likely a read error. CDR3 bases: TGTGCCAGCAGCCGAATTGAGGAGGCCCAGTACTTC. This sequence encodes CASSRIEEAQYF. The V and J genes are TRBV2 and TRBJ2-3, with TRBD2 as a possible D gene (5 bases). Near its end, the DNA agrees better with TRBJ2-5, so the J call may be wrong. Looked up from germline, CDR1 is SNHLY and CDR2 is FYNNEI. The CDR3 is 12 residues long.

The CDR3 DNA reads as TGTGCCAGCGGCCCGGGGGGGGTGCTAGCCCAAGAGACCCAGTACTTC. Encoded protein: CASGPGGVLAQETQYF. The J gene is TRBJ2-5, the V gene TRBV5-8; 8 bases are a match to TRBD2. The CDR3 spans 16 residues. Trimming cost V 7 bases and J 1 base; bases outside gene matches: 12. Germline V gene lookup returns CDR1 SGHTS and CDR2 YDEGEE. Looking up the rest from reference TRBV5-8 and TRBJ2-5 gives the full variable domain: EAGVTQSPTHLIKTRGQQATLRCSPISGHTSVYWYQQALGLGLQFLLWYDEGEERNRGNFPPRFSGRQFPNYSSELNVNALELEDSALYLCASGPGGVLAQETQYFGPGTRLLVL.

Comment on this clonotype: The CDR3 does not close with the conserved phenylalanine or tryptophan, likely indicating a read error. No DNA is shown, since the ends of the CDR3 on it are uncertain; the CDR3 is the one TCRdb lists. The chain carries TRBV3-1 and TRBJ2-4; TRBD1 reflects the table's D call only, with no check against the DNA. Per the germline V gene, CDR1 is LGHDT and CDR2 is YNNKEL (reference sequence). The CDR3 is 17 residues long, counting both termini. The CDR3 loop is CASSKDEGGENEQYFGP.

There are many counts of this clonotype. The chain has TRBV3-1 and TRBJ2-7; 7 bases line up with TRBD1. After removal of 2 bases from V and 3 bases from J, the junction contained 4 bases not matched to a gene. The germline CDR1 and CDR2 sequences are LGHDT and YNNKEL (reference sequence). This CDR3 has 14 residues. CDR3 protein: CASSQLGQVYEQYF. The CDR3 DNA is TGTGCCAGCAGCCAACTTGGACAGGTCTACGAGCAGTACTTC.

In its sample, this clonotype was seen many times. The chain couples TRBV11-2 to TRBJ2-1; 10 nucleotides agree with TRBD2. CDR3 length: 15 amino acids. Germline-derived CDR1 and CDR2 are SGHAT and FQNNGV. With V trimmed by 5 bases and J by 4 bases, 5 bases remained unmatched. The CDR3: CASSRGAGGYNEQFF. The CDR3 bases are TGTGCCAGCAGCCGTGGAGCGGGAGGGTACAATGAGCAGTTCTTC.

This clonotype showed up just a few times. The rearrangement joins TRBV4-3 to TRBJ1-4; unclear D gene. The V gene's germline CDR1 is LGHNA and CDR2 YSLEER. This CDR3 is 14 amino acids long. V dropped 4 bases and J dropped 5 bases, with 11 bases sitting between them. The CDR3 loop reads CASSPGPDNEKLFF. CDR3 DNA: TGCGCCAGCAGCCCCGGGCCAGACAATGAAAAACTGTTTTTT.

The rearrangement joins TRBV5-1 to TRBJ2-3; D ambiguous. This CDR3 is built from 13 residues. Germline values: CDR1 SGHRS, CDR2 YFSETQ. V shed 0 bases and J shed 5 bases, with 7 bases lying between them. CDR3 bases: TGCGCCAGCAGCTTGGGCCCCTTAGATACGCAGTATTTT. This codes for CASSLGPLDTQYF.

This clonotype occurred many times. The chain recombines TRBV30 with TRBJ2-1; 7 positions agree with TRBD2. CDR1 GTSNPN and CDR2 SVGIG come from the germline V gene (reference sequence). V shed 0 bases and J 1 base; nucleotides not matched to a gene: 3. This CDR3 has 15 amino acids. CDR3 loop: CAWSVQRGSYNEQFF. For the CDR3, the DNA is TGTGCCTGGAGTGTACAGCGGGGATCCTACAATGAGCAGTTCTTC.

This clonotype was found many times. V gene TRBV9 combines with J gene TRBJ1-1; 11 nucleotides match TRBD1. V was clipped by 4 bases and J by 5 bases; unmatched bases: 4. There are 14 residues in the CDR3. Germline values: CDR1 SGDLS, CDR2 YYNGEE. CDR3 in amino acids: CASSSGQGETEAFF. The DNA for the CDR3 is TGTGCCAGCAGCTCGGGACAGGGGGAAACTGAAGCTTTCTTT.

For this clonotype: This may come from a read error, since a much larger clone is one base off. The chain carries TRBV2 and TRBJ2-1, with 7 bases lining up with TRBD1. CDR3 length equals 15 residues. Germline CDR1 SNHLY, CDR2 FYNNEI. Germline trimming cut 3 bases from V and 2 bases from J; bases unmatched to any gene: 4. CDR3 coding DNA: TGTGCCAGCAGTGATCACAGGGGAACCTACAATGAGCAGTTCTTC. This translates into CASSDHRGTYNEQFF.

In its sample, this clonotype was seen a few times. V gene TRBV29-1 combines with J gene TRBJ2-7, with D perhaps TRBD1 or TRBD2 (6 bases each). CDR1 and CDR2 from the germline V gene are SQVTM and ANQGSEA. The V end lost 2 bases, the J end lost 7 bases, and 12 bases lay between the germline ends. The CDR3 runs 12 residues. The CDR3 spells CSVEWGAGEQYF. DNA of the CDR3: TGCAGCGTTGAATGGGGGGCGGGGGAGCAGTACTTC.

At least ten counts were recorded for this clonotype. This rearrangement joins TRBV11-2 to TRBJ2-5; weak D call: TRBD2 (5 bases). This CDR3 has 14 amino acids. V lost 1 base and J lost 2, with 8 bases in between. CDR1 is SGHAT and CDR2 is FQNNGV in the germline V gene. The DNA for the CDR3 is TGTGCCAGCAGCTTAGCATCGGGGCAAGAGACCCAGTACTTC. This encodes CASSLASGQETQYF.

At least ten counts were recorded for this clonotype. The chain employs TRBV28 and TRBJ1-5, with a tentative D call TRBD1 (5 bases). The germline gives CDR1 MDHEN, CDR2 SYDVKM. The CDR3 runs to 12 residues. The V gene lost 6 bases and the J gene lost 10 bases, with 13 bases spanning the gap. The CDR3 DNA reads TGTGCCAGCAGCCTCGGACAACATCCCCAGCATTTT. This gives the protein CASSLGQHPQHF. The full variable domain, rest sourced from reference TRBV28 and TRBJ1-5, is DVKVTQSSRYLVKRTGEKVFLECVQDMDHENMFWYRQDPGLGLRLIYFSYDVKMKEKGDIPEGYSVSREKKERFSLILESASTNQTSMYLCASSLGQHPQHFGDGTRLSIL.

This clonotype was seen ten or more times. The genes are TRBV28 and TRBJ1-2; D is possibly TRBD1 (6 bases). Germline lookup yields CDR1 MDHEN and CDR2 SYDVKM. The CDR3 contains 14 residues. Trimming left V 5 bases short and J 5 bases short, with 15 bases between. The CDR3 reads CASSPGQQPYGYTF. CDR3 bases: TGTGCCAGCAGTCCCGGACAGCAACCTTATGGCTACACCTTC.

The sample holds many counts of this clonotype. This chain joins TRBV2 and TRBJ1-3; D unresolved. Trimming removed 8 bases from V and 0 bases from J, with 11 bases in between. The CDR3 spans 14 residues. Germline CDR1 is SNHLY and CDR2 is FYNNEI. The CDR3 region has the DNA TGTGCCAGCGAACTAACGAGCTCTGGAAACACCATATATTTT. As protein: CASELTSSGNTIYF.

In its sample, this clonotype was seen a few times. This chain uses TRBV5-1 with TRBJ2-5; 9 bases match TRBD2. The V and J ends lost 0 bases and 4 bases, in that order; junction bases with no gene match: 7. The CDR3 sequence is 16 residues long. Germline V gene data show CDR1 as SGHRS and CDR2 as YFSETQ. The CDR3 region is CASSLGNSGSRETQYF. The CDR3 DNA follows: TGCGCCAGCAGCTTGGGCAATAGCGGGAGTAGAGAGACCCAGTACTTC.

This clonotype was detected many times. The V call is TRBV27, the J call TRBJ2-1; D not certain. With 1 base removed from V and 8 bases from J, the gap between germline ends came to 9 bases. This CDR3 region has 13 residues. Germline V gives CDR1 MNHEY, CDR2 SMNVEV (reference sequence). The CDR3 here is CASSLYFSDEQFF. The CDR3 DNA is TGTGCCAGCAGTTTATACTTCTCCGATGAGCAGTTCTTC.

CDR3 in DNA: TGTGCCAGCAGCTTCGGGGGAGGCTACAATGAGCAGTTCTTC. Its protein product is CASSFGGGYNEQFF. This chain links TRBV5-5 with TRBJ2-1, with D maybe TRBD2 (6 bases). Trimming shortened V by 2 bases and J by 3 bases, and 9 bases separated the two germline ends. The germline V gene encodes CDR1 SGHKS and CDR2 YYEKEE (reference sequence). This CDR3 comprises 14 residues.

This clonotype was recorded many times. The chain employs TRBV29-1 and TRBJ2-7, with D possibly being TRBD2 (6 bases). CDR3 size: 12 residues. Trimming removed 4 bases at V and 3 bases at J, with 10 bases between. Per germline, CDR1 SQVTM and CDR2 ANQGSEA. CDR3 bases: TGCAGCGTTGTTCGGGAGAACTACGAGCAGTACTTC. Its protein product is CSVVRENYEQYF.

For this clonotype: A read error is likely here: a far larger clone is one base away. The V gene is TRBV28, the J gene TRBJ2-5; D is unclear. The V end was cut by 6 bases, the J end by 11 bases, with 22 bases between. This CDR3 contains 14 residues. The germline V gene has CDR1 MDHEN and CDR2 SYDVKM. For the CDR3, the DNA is TGTGCCAGCAGCCCGCCCCACAGCGTTGATGAGCAGTACTTC. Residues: CASSPPHSVDEQYF.

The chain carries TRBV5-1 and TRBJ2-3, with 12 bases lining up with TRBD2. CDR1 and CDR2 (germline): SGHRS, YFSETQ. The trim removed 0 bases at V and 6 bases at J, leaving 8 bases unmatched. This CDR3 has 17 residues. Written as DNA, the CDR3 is TGCGCCAGCAGCTTGGTTCTAGCGGGAGGGCCCGGGGATACGCAGTATTTT. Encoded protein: CASSLVLAGGPGDTQYF.

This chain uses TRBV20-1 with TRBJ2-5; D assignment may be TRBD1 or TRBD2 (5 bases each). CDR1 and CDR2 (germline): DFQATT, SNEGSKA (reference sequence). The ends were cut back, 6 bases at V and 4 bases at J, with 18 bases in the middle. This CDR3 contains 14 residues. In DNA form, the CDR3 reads TGCAGTGCGTCCGGGACCCACGCGACAGAGACCCAGTACTTC. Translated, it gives CSASGTHATETQYF.

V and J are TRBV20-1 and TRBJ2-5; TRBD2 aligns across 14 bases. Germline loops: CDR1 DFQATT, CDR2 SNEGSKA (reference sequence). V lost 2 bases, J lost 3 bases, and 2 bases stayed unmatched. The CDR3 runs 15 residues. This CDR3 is CSARPGLAGEETQYF. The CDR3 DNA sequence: TGCAGTGCTAGACCGGGACTAGCGGGAGAAGAGACCCAGTACTTC.

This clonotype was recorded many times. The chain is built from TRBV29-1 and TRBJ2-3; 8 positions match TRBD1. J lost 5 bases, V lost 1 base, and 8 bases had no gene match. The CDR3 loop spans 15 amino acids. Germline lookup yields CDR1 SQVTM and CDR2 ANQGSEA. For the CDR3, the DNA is TGCAGCGTTGAAGCGGCCAGGGGGCCGGGAGATACGCAGTATTTT. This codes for CSVEAARGPGDTQYF.

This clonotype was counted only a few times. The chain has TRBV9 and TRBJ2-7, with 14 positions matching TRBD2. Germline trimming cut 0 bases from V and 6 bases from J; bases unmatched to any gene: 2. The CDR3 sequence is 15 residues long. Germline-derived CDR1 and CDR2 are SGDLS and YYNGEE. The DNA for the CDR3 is TGTGCCAGCAGCGTAGAGGGGACTAGCGGGAGCGAGCAGTACTTC. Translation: CASSVEGTSGSEQYF.

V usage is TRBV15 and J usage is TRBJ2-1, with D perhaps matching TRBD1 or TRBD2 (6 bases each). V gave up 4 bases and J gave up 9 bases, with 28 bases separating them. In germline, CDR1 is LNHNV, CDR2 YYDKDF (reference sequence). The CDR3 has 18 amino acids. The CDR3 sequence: CATSTYLPGLGAKGEQFF. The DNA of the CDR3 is TGTGCCACCAGCACTTACCTCCCGGGACTGGGGGCAAAGGGTGAGCAGTTCTTC.

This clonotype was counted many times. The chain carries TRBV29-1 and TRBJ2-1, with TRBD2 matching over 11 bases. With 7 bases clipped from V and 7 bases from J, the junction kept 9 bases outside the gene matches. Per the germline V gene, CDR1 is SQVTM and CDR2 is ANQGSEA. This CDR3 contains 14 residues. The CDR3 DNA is TGCAGCGCGGGAGATAGCGGGAGGGGGAATGAGCAGTTCTTC. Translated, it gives CSAGDSGRGNEQFF.

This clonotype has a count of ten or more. The CDR3 loop is CSARPGLADQETQYF. CDR3 in DNA: TGCAGTGCTAGACCGGGACTAGCGGATCAAGAGACCCAGTACTTC. The chain links TRBV20-1 to TRBJ2-5, with 11 bases aligning to TRBD2. With 2 bases clipped from V and 2 bases from J, the junction kept 4 bases outside the gene matches. CDR1 is DFQATT, CDR2 SNEGSKA, per germline (reference sequence). There are 15 residues in the CDR3.